This T cell receptor beta chain emerged from a study of tumour-infiltrating T cells in Burkitt lymphoma. From germline, CDR1 is SGDLS and CDR2 YYNGEE. V gave up 0 bases and J gave up 2 bases, with 4 bases separating them. The CDR3 has 13 residues. Clones were sequenced by immunoSEQ multiplex PCR, and TCRdb holds only the in-frame ones, with some missing. Here the sample spans some 13,000 clones, approximately 71% being singletons. Material: tumor tissue. The TCR sequence derives from a human donor with diffuse large B-cell lymphoma. V gene TRBV9 combines with J gene TRBJ2-3; D not certain. CDR3 in amino acids: CASSVGVTDTQYF. DNA for the CDR3: TGTGCCAGCAGCGTAGGAGTCACAGATACGCAGTATTTT. Variable domain in full (rest from reference TRBV9 and TRBJ2-3): DSGVTQTPKHLITATGQRVTLRCSPRSGDLSVYWYQQSLDQGLQFLIQYYNGEERAKGNILERFSAQQFPDLHSELNLSSLELGDSALYFCASSVGVTDTQYFGPGTRLTVL.